This T cell receptor (beta chain) was identified in a study of blood T cell repertoires in COVID-19. The ends lost 0 bases at V and 4 bases at J; junction bases unmatched: 7. CDR1 and CDR2 from the germline V gene are SGHTA and FQGNSA. This CDR3 contains 16 residues. Generated by immunoSEQ multiplex PCR, the TCRdb table keeps only in-frame clones and is missing some. The sample consists of some 150,000 clones, more than 75% of them appearing once. The genes are TRBV7-2 and TRBJ2-7, with TRBD2 matching over 9 bases. This clonotype originated in a human donor in a cohort sampled during active COVID-19. The sample taken for sequencing was peripheral blood. The CDR3 spells CASSLAPSGEGYEQYF. The CDR3, as DNA: TGTGCCAGCAGCTTAGCCCCTAGCGGGGAGGGGTACGAGCAGTACTTC.